The 17 T cell receptor beta chains given below trace back to one sample, sequenced in a study of blood T cell repertoires in COVID-19. TCRdb's copy holds only in-frame clones and misses some; the assay was immunoSEQ multiplex PCR. The table shows just over 300,000 clones, with 90% occurring only once. Sequenced: PBMCs or T cells enriched from blood (not recorded which). These receptors originate from a woman younger than 35 with acute COVID-19.

This rearrangement joins TRBV18 to TRBJ1-2; 7 positions agree with TRBD1. Germline trimming cut 3 bases from V and 4 bases from J; bases unmatched to any gene: 5. Germline CDR1 is KGHSH and CDR2 is LQKENI. The CDR3 is 14 residues long. The DNA of the CDR3 is TGTGCCAGCTCACCTGCGGACAGGAGCTATGGCTACACCTTC. Translated, it gives CASSPADRSYGYTF.

The chain uses TRBV5-1 and TRBJ1-2, with D tentatively TRBD1 (5 bases). V lost 3 bases to trimming and J lost 4 bases, with 10 bases between them. CDR3 length equals 13 residues. The germline V gene encodes CDR1 SGHRS and CDR2 YFSETQ. CDR3 amino acids: CASSSQEPYGYTF. In DNA, the CDR3 is TGCGCCAGCAGCTCACAGGAGCCCTATGGCTACACCTTC.

This chain connects TRBV30 to TRBJ1-1; TRBD1 might be the D (5 bases). This CDR3 region has 13 residues. V lost 5 bases and J lost 3, with 13 bases in between. Germline V lookup: CDR1 GTSNPN, CDR2 SVGIG (reference sequence). The CDR3 DNA reads as TGTGCCTGGGTTATCCAGGGCGACACTGAAGCTTTCTTT. Encoded protein: CAWVIQGDTEAFF.

The V and J genes are TRBV3-1 (or the pseudogene TRBV3-2) and TRBJ2-1; TRBD2 matches 10 bases. The germline CDR1 and CDR2 sequences are LGHDT and YNNKEL (reference sequence). This CDR3 is built from 15 residues. Losses at the gene ends were 4 bases for V and 5 bases for J; bases not matched to a gene: 5. The CDR3 reads CASSPGSGGNNEQFF. The DNA of the CDR3 is TGTGCCAGCAGCCCCGGTAGCGGGGGGAACAATGAGCAGTTCTTC.

A single count supports this clone. The chain uses TRBV3-1 (or the pseudogene TRBV3-2) and TRBJ1-6; TRBD1 is a possible D gene (5 bases). The CDR3 is made up of 14 amino acids. V lost 0 bases and J 9 bases, leaving 9 bases between the germline ends. Germline V gives CDR1 LGHDT, CDR2 YNNKEL (reference sequence). The CDR3 DNA is TGTGCCAGCAGCCAAGATTGGAGGGGTTCACCCCTCCACTTT. This sequence encodes CASSQDWRGSPLHF.

The V call is TRBV28, the J call TRBJ1-1; perhaps TRBD1 as D (5 bases). Trimming removed 4 bases at V and 0 bases at J, with 12 bases between. Germline CDR1 and CDR2: MDHEN and SYDVKM. This CDR3 is 15 amino acids long. Here the CDR3 reads CASSSVTVMNTEAFF. The CDR3 coding sequence is TGTGCCAGCAGTTCGGTGACAGTCATGAACACTGAAGCTTTCTTT.

The chain carries TRBV28 and TRBJ2-1; 10 nucleotides line up with TRBD2. The CDR3 covers 17 residues. The ends lost 4 bases at V and 0 bases at J; junction bases unmatched: 6. Germline CDR1 is MDHEN and CDR2 is SYDVKM. The CDR3 DNA is TGTGCCAGCAGTTCATGGACTAGCGGCAGCTCCTACAATGAGCAGTTCTTC. It specifies CASSSWTSGSSYNEQFF. The full variable domain, rest sourced from reference TRBV28 and TRBJ2-1, is DVKVTQSSRYLVKRTGEKVFLECVQDMDHENMFWYRQDPGLGLRLIYFSYDVKMKEKGDIPEGYSVSREKKERFSLILESASTNQTSMYLCASSSWTSGSSYNEQFFGPGTRLTVL.

This clone showed up just a few times. This chain connects TRBV10-1 to TRBJ1-5, with a weak D call TRBD1 (5 bases). The V gene lost 7 bases and the J gene lost 0 bases, with 19 bases spanning the gap. Germline V gene lookup returns CDR1 WNHNN and CDR2 SYGVQD (reference sequence). CDR3 length equals 17 residues. CDR3 sequence: CASIPVTGSYSNQPQHF. CDR3 coding DNA: TGCGCCAGCATTCCCGTCACAGGAAGTTATAGCAATCAGCCCCAGCATTTT.

This chain uses TRBV27 with TRBJ2-3, with 9 bases that match TRBD2. Germline assignment: CDR1 MNHEY and CDR2 SMNVEV (reference sequence). The CDR3 contains 15 residues. Unmatched junction bases numbered 11, after V lost 7 bases and J lost 6 bases. The CDR3 here is CASTLTSGLADTQYF. CDR3 DNA sequence: TGTGCCAGCACCCTGACTAGCGGTCTCGCGGATACGCAGTATTTT.

The chain carries TRBV3-1 (or the pseudogene TRBV3-2) and TRBJ1-2, with D perhaps TRBD1 (5 bases). Germline V CDR1 and CDR2: LGHDT, YNNKEL (reference sequence). The germline V and J ends were trimmed by 0 bases and 3 bases, with 11 bases remaining between them. This CDR3 is 15 amino acids long. The CDR3 region has the DNA TGTGCCAGCAGCCAAGATGTTGTCAGGGACTATGGCTACACCTTC. Translating gives CASSQDVVRDYGYTF.

The chain is built from TRBV28 and TRBJ1-2, with no clear D. The CDR3 sequence is 13 residues long. The germline CDR1 and CDR2 sequences are MDHEN and SYDVKM. Trimming shortened V by 10 bases and J by 6 bases, and 18 bases separated the two germline ends. The CDR3 protein is CATYRGLENGYTF. The DNA of the CDR3 is TGTGCCACCTACCGAGGGCTGGAGAATGGCTACACCTTC.

The V call is TRBV27, the J call TRBJ2-2, with D possibly TRBD2 on 6 matching bases. The germline gives CDR1 MNHEY, CDR2 SMNVEV (reference sequence). CDR3 length equals 11 residues. The V and J ends lost 1 base and 13 bases respectively, with 7 bases between them. CDR3 sequence reads: CASSLWRGLFF. As DNA, the CDR3 is TGTGCCAGCAGTTTATGGCGGGGGCTGTTTTTT.

The chain uses TRBV27 and TRBJ1-5; D is undetermined. Germline values: CDR1 MNHEY, CDR2 SMNVEV (reference sequence). The CDR3 sequence is 14 residues long. V shed 2 bases and J shed 9 bases, with 14 bases lying between them. The CDR3 nucleotides are TGTGCCAGCAGTTTAAACGCCTTCGGAGGGCCCCAGCATTTT. This sequence encodes CASSLNAFGGPQHF.

The CDR3 here is CASSLEAAGVGELFF. The DNA for the CDR3 is TGTGCCAGCAGCCTAGAGGCCGCAGGGGTCGGGGAGCTGTTTTTT. V usage is TRBV7-3 and J usage is TRBJ2-2; D might be TRBD1 (6 bases). V was pared by 5 bases and J by 7 bases, with 17 bases between. Germline values: CDR1 SGHTA, CDR2 FQGTGA. This CDR3 contains 15 residues. Based on the CDR3 plus reference TRBV7-3 and TRBJ2-2, the full variable domain is GAGVSQTPSNKVTEKGKYVELRCDPISGHTALYWYRQSLGQGPEFLIYFQGTGAADDSGLPNDRFFAVRPEGSVSTLKIQRTERGDSAVYLCASSLEAAGVGELFFGEGSRLTVL.

This clone was found a few times. The chain employs TRBV4-2 and TRBJ2-7; 7 positions agree with TRBD2. The V and J ends lost 1 base and 5 bases, in that order; junction bases with no gene match: 17. The CDR3 has 18 residues. The V gene's germline CDR1 is LGHNA and CDR2 YNFKEQ. CDR3 protein: CASSQVLREGFGIDEQYF. The CDR3 nucleotides read TGTGCCAGCAGCCAAGTTTTGAGGGAGGGCTTTGGGATCGACGAGCAGTACTTC.

V and J are TRBV11-2 and TRBJ2-3; TRBD2 matches at 8 bases. After removal of 6 bases from V and 1 base from J, the junction contained 6 bases not matched to a gene. This CDR3 spans 15 amino acids. CDR1 is SGHAT and CDR2 is FQNNGV in the germline V gene. The CDR3 loop is CASRRAGERTDTQYF. The DNA for the CDR3 is TGTGCCAGCAGGAGAGCGGGAGAGCGCACAGATACGCAGTATTTT.

The chain combines TRBV6-5 with TRBJ2-7, with TRBD1 as a possible D gene (5 bases). V lost 7 bases and J lost 2, with 15 bases in between. This CDR3 spans 14 amino acids. Germline V CDR1 and CDR2: MNHEY, SVGAGI. The CDR3 DNA is TGTGCCAGCACGTCCTACAGGAGCGCCTACGAGCAGTACTTC. Amino acid sequence: CASTSYRSAYEQYF.